The source of this TCR beta chain is a study of cytomegalovirus exposure and HLA in healthy donors. Study observations and caveats: Accurate prediction of most subjects' HLA-A and HLA-B alleles from TCR beta sequences was reported.

V was pared by 5 bases and J by 9 bases, with 0 bases of the junction left unmatched. Germline loops: CDR1 SNHLY, CDR2 FYNNEI. The CDR3 extends over 11 amino acids. About this clone: Its target is not known.

The donors comprised healthy bone marrow donors. The study ran its PCR with 60 Vbeta and 13 Jbeta primers. Method: immunoSEQ multiplex PCR; TCRdb's copy keeps in-frame clones and lacks some. This sample has around 170,000 clones, with approximately 80% found just once. Sequenced sample: PBMCs. The chain employs TRBV2 and TRBJ2-1, with 8 bases lining up with TRBD1. This clonotype was obtained from a woman in her 50s in good health and CMV-seropositive. CDR3 coding DNA: TGTGCCAGCAGTACAGGGGGTGAGCAGTTCTTC. Translated: CASSTGGEQFF.